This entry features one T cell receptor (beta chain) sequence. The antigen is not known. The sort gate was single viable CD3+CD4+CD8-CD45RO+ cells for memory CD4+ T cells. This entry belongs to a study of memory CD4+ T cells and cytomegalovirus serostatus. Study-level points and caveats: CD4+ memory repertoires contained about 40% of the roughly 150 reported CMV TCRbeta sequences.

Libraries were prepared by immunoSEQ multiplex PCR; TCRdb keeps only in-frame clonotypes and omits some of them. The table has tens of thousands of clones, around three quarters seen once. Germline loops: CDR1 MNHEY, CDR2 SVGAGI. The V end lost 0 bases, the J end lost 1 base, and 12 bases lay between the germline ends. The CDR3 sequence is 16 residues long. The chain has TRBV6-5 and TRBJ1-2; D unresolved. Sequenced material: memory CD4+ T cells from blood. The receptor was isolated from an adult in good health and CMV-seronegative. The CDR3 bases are TGTGCCAGCAGTTACTCGATCTCAGGATTTAACTATGGCTACACCTTC. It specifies CASSYSISGFNYGYTF.